Sequencing of this T cell receptor beta chain was carried out in a study of metastatic and nonmetastatic thyroid tumors. Study summary: Where malignant and benign thyroid patients were concerned, repertoires were compared across blood and tumor or nodule tissue. Study-wide points: Reports indicated that malignant thyroid tumors showed significantly higher TCR beta diversity than benign nodules did, in blood and tumor.

By sample share, this clone is medium-sized (0.01 to 0.1%). What it binds is not known. Germline CDR1 and CDR2: SGHKS and YYEKEE (reference sequence). Trimming cost V 1 base and J 3 bases, with 10 bases left between them. This CDR3 has 14 residues. TCRdb recomputed clones from the PCR reads via MiXCR. The sample includes roughly 15,000 clones, under 35% of them seen just once. Before thyroid surgery, none of the patients had received any treatment. The TCR comes from a female donor with papillary thyroid cancer or a benign thyroid nodule (not recorded which). Some clones in this sample may be carry-over from other donors' samples. The sample consisted of adjacent normal tissue. This chain joins TRBV5-5 and TRBJ1-2; no firm D call. CDR3: CASSLHTWYYGYTF. DNA for the CDR3: TGTGCCAGCAGCTTGCACACCTGGTACTATGGCTACACCTTC.